This T cell receptor beta chain was observed in a study of shared clonotypes between healthy human individuals. Looked up from germline, CDR1 is SEHNR and CDR2 is FQNEAQ (reference sequence). The V and J ends lost 7 bases and 4 bases respectively, with 21 bases between them. CDR3 length: 16 residues. DNA from unsorted PBMC was sequenced on ten immunoSEQ deep assay plates. Generated by immunoSEQ multiplex PCR, the TCRdb table keeps only in-frame clones and is missing some. The table records fewer than 650,000 clones, 70% to 80% of them present only once. The sequenced material came from PBMCs. The TCR was taken from a woman between 40 and 55 years old in good health. Some clones in this sample may be carry-over from other donors' samples. This chain joins TRBV7-9 and TRBJ2-3, with D tentatively TRBD2 (5 bases). CDR3 nucleotide sequence: TGTGCCAGCATCAAGGGAGATACGGTGCACGCAGATACGCAGTATTTT. Amino acids: CASIKGDTVHADTQYF.